One sample yielded the 10 T cell receptor beta chains listed below, sequenced in a study of identical twins. TCRdb recomputed calls from the 5' RACE reads with MiXCR, one row per CDR3 protein. Among a few hundred thousand distinct CDR3 sequences listed, approximately 25% were seen once. The data also belong to a second study, concerning T cells expressing NK-cell markers.

The sequenced material came from CD4+ T cells sorted from blood. The receptors stem from a woman between 18 and 29 years old in good health.

Here the CDR3 reads CALALAQSSYEQYF. DNA for the CDR3: TGTGCGCTAGCCCTAGCGCAAAGCTCCTACGAGCAGTACTTC. The chain combines TRBV7-9 with TRBJ2-7, with D possibly being TRBD2 (6 bases). Germline V lookup: CDR1 SEHNR, CDR2 FQNEAQ (reference sequence). This CDR3 contains 14 residues.

The chain is built from TRBV6-5 and TRBJ2-7; D ambiguous. CDR1 MNHEY and CDR2 SVGAGI come from the germline V gene. The V end lost 7 bases, the J end lost 3 bases, and 7 bases lay between the germline ends. The CDR3 has 11 amino acids. CDR3 in DNA: TGTGCCAGCACTGGGAACTACGAGCAGTACTTC. The encoded protein is CASTGNYEQYF.

The chain combines TRBV6-5 with TRBJ2-1; the D is unclear. Looked up from germline, CDR1 is MNHEY and CDR2 is SVGAGI. The V and J ends lost 4 bases and 8 bases respectively, with 18 bases between them. There are 15 residues in the CDR3. CDR3 amino acids: CASSFPRITGDEQFF. DNA for the CDR3: TGTGCCAGCAGTTTCCCCCGGATAACGGGCGATGAGCAGTTCTTC.

The chain employs TRBV20-1 and TRBJ1-6; no clear D. Per germline, CDR1 DFQATT and CDR2 SNEGSKA (reference sequence). The CDR3 sequence is 13 residues long. Deletions cut 2 bases from V and 9 bases from J, with 11 bases between. In nucleotides, the CDR3 is TGCAGTGCTAGACAGGACCCCCCTTCACCCCTCCACTTT. Protein product: CSARQDPPSPLHF.

The chain carries TRBV12-3 or TRBV12-4 and TRBJ1-5; 9 positions agree with TRBD1. CDR3 length: 14 amino acids. J lost 5 bases, V lost 6 bases, and 5 bases had no gene match. The CDR3 here is CASRPGQGHQPQHF. CDR3 DNA: TGTGCCAGCAGACCGGGACAGGGCCATCAGCCCCAGCATTTT.

This chain links TRBV4-3 with TRBJ2-1; D is unresolved. Trimming took 6 bases from V and 3 from J, leaving 12 bases between them. The CDR3 runs 14 residues. Germline CDR1 is LGHNA and CDR2 is YSLEER. Here the CDR3 reads CASSLQTDYNEQFF. For the CDR3, the DNA is TGCGCCAGCAGTCTCCAGACCGACTACAATGAGCAGTTCTTC.

The rearrangement links TRBV12-3 or TRBV12-4 to TRBJ2-3; TRBD2 might be the D (6 bases). Trimming took 3 bases from V and 6 from J, leaving 10 bases between them. This CDR3 has 13 amino acids. The CDR3 spells CASSLWEADTQYF. The CDR3 nucleotides are TGTGCCAGCAGTTTGTGGGAGGCGGATACGCAGTATTTT.

V is TRBV12-3 or TRBV12-4 and J is TRBJ1-1; D perhaps matches TRBD1 (5 bases). V was shortened by 5 bases and J by 0 bases, with 10 bases between the two germline ends. This CDR3 contains 14 residues. DNA of the CDR3: TGTGCCAGCAGTAGACAGTACTTGAACACTGAAGCTTTCTTT. Translating gives CASSRQYLNTEAFF.

The chain has TRBV12-5 and TRBJ1-2; 8 bases are a match to TRBD1. V was clipped by 1 base and J by 7 bases; unmatched bases: 8. Per the germline V gene, CDR1 is LGHNT and CDR2 is FRNRAP. The CDR3 consists of 15 residues. The CDR3 nucleotides read TGTGCTAGTGGTTTGGGAACCCAGGGGGCCCTTGGCTACACCTTC. As protein: CASGLGTQGALGYTF.

The rearrangement joins TRBV5-1 to TRBJ1-4, with D perhaps matching TRBD1 (5 bases). Trimming shortened V by 0 bases and J by 7 bases, and 10 bases separated the two germline ends. The CDR3 totals 14 residues. Germline lookup yields CDR1 SGHRS and CDR2 YFSETQ. The CDR3 spells CASSLVFGGEKLFF. CDR3 sequence (DNA): TGCGCCAGCAGCTTGGTTTTTGGGGGTGAAAAACTGTTTTTT.